This is a list of T cell receptor beta chains from one sample in a study of blood T cell repertoires in COVID-19. Here immunoSEQ multiplex PCR was the method, and the copy in TCRdb shows in-frame clones only, minus some. The sample holds approximately 300,000 clones, roughly 89% seen once. Sequencing used peripheral blood. Source of these receptors: a man in his forties with acute or convalescent COVID-19. Each CDR3 is given with its conserved first and last residue. The D gene is left open where the match is weak. Part of the rows lack a size; the others show once, few, many or a class for expanded clones.

J,D,V,size,DNA,CDR3
TRBJ1-1,-,TRBV5-6,-,TGTGCCAGCGCCTTGCCAACGGCAGGCACTGAAGCTTTCTTT,CASALPTAGTEAFF
TRBJ2-3,-,TRBV24-1,-,TGTGCCACCAGTGATGGAGGGATCCCAGATACGCAGTATTTT,CATSDGGIPDTQYF
TRBJ1-1,TRBD1,TRBV18,-,TGTGCCAGCTCACAGCAACAGGGGGAAGGTACTGAAGCTTTCTTT,CASSQQQGEGTEAFF
TRBJ2-3,TRBD2,TRBV5-1,-,TGCGCCAGCAGCTTTGGGACTAGCGGGGTTTCCACAGATACGCAGTATTTT,CASSFGTSGVSTDTQYF
TRBJ2-7,-,TRBV19,-,TGTGCCAGTAGTATAAGCAGGTCTACCTACGAGCAGTACTTC,CASSISRSTYEQYF
TRBJ2-7,TRBD1,TRBV7-9,-,TGTGCCAGCAGCTTAGCAGTGGTGGACAGGGGTTCCTACGAGCAGTACTTC,CASSLAVVDRGSYEQYF
TRBJ2-3,-,TRBV7-2,-,TGTGCCAGCAGCTTAGAACAGAGCACAGATACGCAGTATTTT,CASSLEQSTDTQYF
TRBJ2-1,-,TRBV28,-,TGTGCCAGCCATAGCAGCAGGGACAATGAGCAGTTCTTC,CASHSSRDNEQFF
TRBJ2-3,-,TRBV2,-,TGTGCCAGCAGTGAAACCCGCCTGGGAGGGGGGACAGATACGCAGTATTTT,CASSETRLGGGTDTQYF
TRBJ1-6,-,TRBV9,-,TGTGCCAGCAGCGTTCAGACAACTAATTCACCCCTCCACTTT,CASSVQTTNSPLHF
TRBJ2-1,TRBD2,TRBV7-3,-,TGTGCCAGCAGCCGAGCGGGGGGCAATGAGCAGTTCTTC,CASSRAGGNEQFF
TRBJ1-4,TRBD1,TRBV11-2,-,TGTGCCAGCAGCCGATCCGGGACAGGGAGGGTTGGAGAAAAACTGTTTTTT,CASSRSGTGRVGEKLFF
TRBJ1-1,-,TRBV30,-,TGTGCCTGGAGTGTGGGCAGGGTGGGGATGAACACTGAAGCTTTCTTT,CAWSVGRVGMNTEAFF
TRBJ2-1,-,TRBV27,few,TGTGCCAGCAGTCCGTCGAGTCAGGGTACTAATGAGCAGTTCTTC,CASSPSSQGTNEQFF
TRBJ2-7,-,TRBV9,-,TGTGCCAGCAGCGTAGCTACGGGTAGAAGTTACGAGCAGTACTTC,CASSVATGRSYEQYF
TRBJ2-3,TRBD1,TRBV9,-,TGTGCCAGCAGCACCACAGGGGGGTGGTCAGATACGCAGTATTTT,CASSTTGGWSDTQYF
TRBJ2-7,TRBD1,TRBV5-1,-,TGCGCCAGCAGCCCGGACGGGACAGGGGTATTCTACGAGCAGTACTTC,CASSPDGTGVFYEQYF
TRBJ1-6,-,TRBV28,-,TGTGCCAGCAGTTTAGGGGGCTCACCCCTCCACTTT,CASSLGGSPLHF
TRBJ2-2,-,TRBV2,-,TGTGCCAGCAGCTCACAGGGGCGGGGCGGGGAGCTGTTTTTT,CASSSQGRGGELFF
TRBJ1-1,-,TRBV5-4,-,TGTGCCAGCAGCTTGGACAGGAACACTGAAGCTTTCTTT,CASSLDRNTEAFF
TRBJ1-1,-,TRBV5-1,-,TGCGCCAGCAGCTTTTTGTCGGGGGGCACTGAAGCTTTCTTT,CASSFLSGGTEAFF
TRBJ1-2,-,TRBV13,-,TGTGCCAGCAGCGTCGAAGGGGCCGCGAACTATGGCTACACCTTC,CASSVEGAANYGYTF
TRBJ1-2,TRBD1,TRBV25-1,-,TGTGCCAGCAGCCGACCCGGGACAGGGTATGGCTACACCTTC,CASSRPGTGYGYTF
TRBJ1-5,TRBD1,TRBV5-1,-,TGCGCCAGCAGCTTGGGAGGGGGCGGTCAGCCCCAGCATTTT,CASSLGGGGQPQHF